This T cell receptor beta chain was identified during a study of blood T cell repertoires in COVID-19 (dated by TCRdb to the early 2020s). With respect to the entire study: Samples covering the acute and convalescent phases of COVID-19 were provided by collaborators in the United States, Italy and Spain. A freely available public database, intended as a resource for researchers studying the immune response to SARS-CoV-2, is where the repertoires were released. Where available, HLA class I and class II types were taken from metadata supplied by the sample provider and were not determined by assay-based typing. The sample metadata nearly always contained a de-identified subject ID, COVID-19 status, age in years and sex. The prospective study material was composed of cDNA or gDNA derived from T cells, B-cell-depleted T cells, or PBMCs. Deeply sampled blood TCRbeta repertoires from subjects exposed to, actively infected with, or recovered from COVID-19 were included in the dataset. Samples were obtained from the ongoing ImmuneRACE study (first 160 participants) and from roughly 1,300 subjects provided by 6 global collaborators. What the research found in general, with its limitations: The amount of clinical and demographic metadata varied by source and participant and was provided uncurated.

TCRbeta CDR3 regions were amplified from genomic DNA using the immunoSEQ Assay, a bias-controlled multiplex PCR. For the original study's pipeline: The number of nucleated cells in each sample was estimated from the amplification of reference gene primers within the assay. Sequence reads were collapsed and filtered to measure the absolute abundance of every unique TCRbeta CDR3 rearrangement. For each sample, productive Simpson clonality was calculated by taking the square root of Simpson's diversity index across productive rearrangements. The table comes from immuneACCESS by way of TCRdb, which keeps in-frame sequences with V and J called. Part of the clones is missing from these tables; in studies checked, under half for an unresolved V gene and the rest for unknown reasons. The V and J calls and clone size come from that table; D and trimming were worked out from the DNA. The sample contains 150,000 to 200,000 clones, around 83% of them found a single time. The top ten constitute around 7.3% of the sample.

At one collaborating source in Seattle, patients were enrolled during active infection and were followed longitudinally through the course of disease. Whole blood was collected in K2EDTA tubes by collaborating institutions according to the institutions' own protocols. For TCRbeta analysis, collaborator samples were shipped as frozen whole blood, as isolated PBMCs, or as DNA extracted from either sample type. CDR1 and CDR2 were assigned from the germline V gene as SGHRS and YFSETQ. Trimming costs V 0 bases and J 4 bases, and their ends lie 11 bases apart. Including cysteine and phenylalanine, the CDR3 has 15 amino acids. Kept here is only the CDR3 DNA, which spans 45 bases and is read in frame from base 1. To note about this clone: This receptor's antigen is unknown. No per-base quality is available; no much larger clone lies one base away.

The receptor's source is a woman aged 65 to 85 with COVID-19, enrolled during active disease. The specimen was peripheral blood. Here the chain combines TRBV5-1 and TRBJ2-1, with TRBD1 tentatively as D gene (5 bases match). The DNA sequence reads TGCGCCAGCAGCTTGGGATTAGGGGAATACAATGAGCAGTTCTTC. Its translation is CASSLGLGEYNEQFF.